This is a list of T cell receptor beta chains from one sample in a study of OX40 agonist ivuxolimab in advanced cancers. Measured with immunoSEQ multiplex PCR; TCRdb has only the in-frame clones, and not every one. The sample shows tens of thousands of clones, around four fifths of them seen only once. This sample comprised CD4+ or CD8+ T cells sorted from blood, obtained in a trial of the OX40 agonist ivuxolimab. The receptor source for this set is an adult with an advanced solid tumor such as melanoma, head and neck, liver or kidney cancer. Each CDR3 is given without its conserved first and last residue. Each record gives: V gene, clone size, J gene, CDR3 protein. Size tells how often a clone was seen (once, few, many) or the class of an expanded clone, and some rows leave it out.

V gene: TRBV7-9
clone size: NA
J gene: TRBJ2-1
CDR3 protein: ASSRDNEQF

V gene: TRBV13
clone size: NA
J gene: TRBJ2-7
CDR3 protein: ASSSAGQGYDEQY

V gene: TRBV6-6
clone size: NA
J gene: TRBJ2-1
CDR3 protein: ASSRRGQGYNEQF

V gene: TRBV4-1
clone size: NA
J gene: TRBJ1-1
CDR3 protein: ASSHWDGSGTEAF

V gene: TRBV11-2
clone size: NA
J gene: TRBJ2-3
CDR3 protein: ASSVLPPGAEDTQY

V gene: TRBV27
clone size: NA
J gene: TRBJ1-5
CDR3 protein: ASSLVGGNQPQH

V gene: TRBV7-6
clone size: NA
J gene: TRBJ2-1
CDR3 protein: ASSSPSVSSYNEQF

V gene: TRBV5-1
clone size: NA
J gene: TRBJ2-1
CDR3 protein: ASSFRDRSYNEQF

V gene: TRBV27
clone size: few
J gene: TRBJ2-1
CDR3 protein: ASSSSQSSSYNEQF

V gene: TRBV9
clone size: NA
J gene: TRBJ2-5
CDR3 protein: ASSASGTGGETQY

V gene: TRBV5-6
clone size: NA
J gene: TRBJ1-3
CDR3 protein: ASSLGQPVRGNTIY

V gene: TRBV5-8
clone size: NA
J gene: TRBJ2-1
CDR3 protein: ASSPGVGEQF

V gene: TRBV15
clone size: NA
J gene: TRBJ2-7
CDR3 protein: ATSSEGTGGHEQY

V gene: TRBV2
clone size: NA
J gene: TRBJ2-7
CDR3 protein: ASSGGREPYEQY

V gene: TRBV4-1
clone size: once
J gene: TRBJ2-3
CDR3 protein: ASSQETGGPGDTQY

V gene: TRBV6-5
clone size: NA
J gene: TRBJ1-4
CDR3 protein: ASSWAQSATNEKLF

V gene: TRBV6-5
clone size: NA
J gene: TRBJ2-5
CDR3 protein: ASKGVETQY

V gene: TRBV28
clone size: NA
J gene: TRBJ2-3
CDR3 protein: ASSQTGIADTQY

V gene: TRBV15
clone size: NA
J gene: TRBJ2-4
CDR3 protein: ATSRVREADIQY

V gene: TRBV7-9
clone size: once
J gene: TRBJ1-2
CDR3 protein: ASSPHPSTGTNPYGYT

V gene: TRBV28
clone size: NA
J gene: TRBJ2-7
CDR3 protein: ASSFGTGGYEQY

V gene: TRBV15
clone size: NA
J gene: TRBJ1-1
CDR3 protein: ATSLLRGNTEAF